These T cell receptor beta chains were read from a single sample in a study of neoadjuvant anti-PD-1 for oral cavity cancer. The protocol was immunoSEQ multiplex PCR, while the TCRdb copy is restricted to in-frame clones and leaves out a portion. Among about 14,000 clones listed, just over 65% were seen once. Sequencing used PBMCs, obtained before nivolumab (anti-PD-1) treatment. The source of these receptors is a person aged 35 to 85 with oral cavity squamous cell carcinoma. CDR3s include the opening cysteine and the closing phenylalanine or tryptophan. The D gene is left open where the match is weak. Some rows have no size entry. The others give once, few or many, or a class for an expanded clone.

d_call	clone_size	v_call	j_call	cdr3_aa	cdr3_nt
-	few	TRBV20-1	TRBJ2-1	CSARLVEQFF	TGCAGTGCTAGACTGGTTGAGCAGTTCTTC
-	few	TRBV9	TRBJ1-6	CASSVAGGEDSPLHF	TGTGCCAGCAGCGTAGCCGGGGGAGAGGATTCACCCCTCCACTTT
-	-	TRBV7-8	TRBJ2-7	CASSLGTRDSTYEQYF	TGTGCCAGCAGCTTAGGGACTAGGGACAGTACCTACGAGCAGTACTTC
-	-	TRBV4-1	TRBJ2-2	CASSHTGTANTGELFF	TGCGCCAGCAGCCATACCGGGACGGCGAACACCGGGGAGCTGTTTTTT
-	few	TRBV20-1	TRBJ1-1	CSAWLDRSAFF	TGCAGTGCTTGGCTGGACAGATCAGCTTTCTTT
TRBD2	once	TRBV9	TRBJ2-1	CASSVVGLAGYEQFF	TGTGCCAGCAGCGTAGTGGGACTAGCGGGATATGAGCAGTTCTTC
-	-	TRBV30	TRBJ1-1	CAWSPRGRNTEAFF	TGTGCCTGGAGTCCTAGGGGGAGGAACACTGAAGCTTTCTTT
TRBD1	-	TRBV7-3	TRBJ2-1	CASSLIGTGEQFF	TGTGCCAGCAGCTTAATTGGGACAGGGGAGCAGTTCTTC
-	once	TRBV11-3	TRBJ2-1	CASSLDGRDILYNEQFF	TGTGCCAGCAGCTTAGATGGACGGGACATTCTATACAATGAGCAGTTCTTC
-	once	TRBV14	TRBJ2-1	CASSQGPTIYNEQFF	TGTGCCAGCAGCCAGGGTCCCACTATTTACAATGAGCAGTTCTTC
-	-	TRBV6-5	TRBJ1-6	CASSYTGPNSPLHF	TGTGCCAGCAGTTACACGGGCCCGAATTCACCCCTCCACTTT
-	-	TRBV15	TRBJ2-7	CATSRDRTSYEQYF	TGTGCCACCAGCAGAGATCGGACTTCCTACGAGCAGTACTTC
-	once	TRBV15	TRBJ2-5	CATSTQFSGTSMGETQYF	TGTGCCACCAGCACCCAATTTTCCGGGACCTCAATGGGAGAGACCCAGTACTTC
-	-	TRBV7-2	TRBJ1-2	CASSGQPYGYTF	TGTGCCAGCAGCGGACAGCCTTATGGCTACACCTTC
-	large	TRBV6-4	TRBJ2-6	CASSDLGSSGANVLTF	TGTGCCAGCAGTGACTTAGGCTCCTCTGGGGCCAACGTCCTGACTTTC
TRBD2	-	TRBV5-1	TRBJ2-2	CASSLASGRVSNTGELFF	TGCGCCAGCAGCTTGGCTAGCGGGAGGGTCTCAAACACCGGGGAGCTGTTTTTT
TRBD1	-	TRBV11-3	TRBJ1-5	CASSLARGLDIYSNQPQHF	TGTGCCAGCAGCTTGGCCAGGGGGCTTGATATCTATAGCAATCAGCCCCAGCATTTT
TRBD2	-	TRBV29-1	TRBJ2-1	CSAHGGSSYEQFF	TGCAGCGCCCACGGCGGGAGTTCATATGAGCAGTTCTTC
-	-	TRBV28	TRBJ1-5	CASSLSLSGNQPQHF	TGTGCCAGCAGTTTATCATTATCAGGAAATCAGCCCCAGCATTTT
TRBD2	-	TRBV11-3	TRBJ2-3	CASSLEGGPTDTQYF	TGTGCCAGCAGCTTAGAGGGAGGGCCTACAGATACGCAGTATTTT
TRBD1	few	TRBV28	TRBJ1-5	CATSLRGTEYQPQHF	TGTGCCACCTCTTTACGGGGGACAGAATATCAGCCCCAGCATTTT
-	-	TRBV7-9	TRBJ1-3	CASSFTPSGNTIYF	TGTGCCAGCAGCTTTACCCCCTCTGGAAACACCATATATTTT
TRBD1	-	TRBV5-5	TRBJ2-1	CASSLSQGAWDEQFF	TGTGCCAGCAGCTTGTCGCAGGGGGCATGGGATGAGCAGTTCTTC
-	once	TRBV9	TRBJ2-2	CASSVTGTGELFF	TGTGCCAGCAGCGTAACTGGGACCGGGGAGCTGTTTTTT
TRBD1	-	TRBV14	TRBJ1-1	CASSLRQGFSEAFF	TGTGCCAGCTCTTTGAGACAGGGTTTTTCTGAAGCTTTCTTT
TRBD2	-	TRBV5-1	TRBJ2-5	CASSFRSGGQETQYF	TGCGCCAGCAGCTTCCGTAGCGGGGGACAAGAGACCCAGTACTTC
-	few	TRBV2	TRBJ1-5	CASMGYGGVGNQPQHF	TGTGCCAGCATGGGATACGGGGGTGTAGGCAATCAGCCCCAGCATTTT
TRBD1	-	TRBV5-6	TRBJ1-1	CASSQTGVNTEAFF	TGTGCCAGCAGCCAGACAGGGGTGAACACTGAAGCTTTCTTT
TRBD2	-	TRBV7-9	TRBJ2-5	CASSPQRGGTETQYF	TGTGCCAGCAGCCCCCAGCGGGGGGGAACGGAGACCCAGTACTTC
TRBD2	-	TRBV9	TRBJ2-3	CASQGGGTDTQYF	TGTGCCAGCCAGGGCGGGGGTACAGATACGCAGTATTTT
TRBD2	-	TRBV2	TRBJ2-6	CASTERGFGGANVLTF	TGTGCCAGCACTGAGCGGGGCTTTGGAGGGGCCAACGTCCTGACTTTC
-	few	TRBV4-2	TRBJ1-2	CASSQDRRALNYHYGYTF	TGTGCCAGCAGCCAAGATCGTCGGGCCCTCAACTATCACTATGGCTACACCTTC